This record covers a single TCR beta chain. As yet, its antigen is unknown. The data derive from a study of cytomegalovirus exposure and HLA in healthy donors. This CDR3 is built from 18 residues. V dropped 4 bases and J dropped 2 bases, with 21 bases sitting between them. The V gene's germline CDR1 is MGHRA and CDR2 YSYEKL. The study, taken as a whole, reports: The authors later linked a missense DCLRE1C variant to TCR beta V- and J-gene trimming. An Asian-associated ancestry cluster reportedly showed fewer N-insertions than the approximately 670-donor mean in a later analysis. Among TCR sequences, most were rare, though some public TCRs appeared in many donors. The CMV antigen specificity of a few CMV-associated chains was confirmed through in vitro analysis.

PCR amplification relied on 60 Vbeta primers (plus 13 Jbeta primers). Method: immunoSEQ multiplex PCR; TCRdb's copy keeps in-frame clones and lacks some. The sample contains more than 150,000 clones, around four fifths of which appear only once. This TCR was recovered from a man in his forties or fifties in good health and CMV-seronegative. The genes are TRBV4-1 and TRBJ1-5; weak D call: TRBD1 (6 bases). The source material was PBMCs. The CDR3 DNA reads as TGCGCCAGCAGCCCAAGAACAGGGTCCGCCGGTGGCAATCAGCCCCAGCATTTT. Translated, it gives CASSPRTGSAGGNQPQHF.